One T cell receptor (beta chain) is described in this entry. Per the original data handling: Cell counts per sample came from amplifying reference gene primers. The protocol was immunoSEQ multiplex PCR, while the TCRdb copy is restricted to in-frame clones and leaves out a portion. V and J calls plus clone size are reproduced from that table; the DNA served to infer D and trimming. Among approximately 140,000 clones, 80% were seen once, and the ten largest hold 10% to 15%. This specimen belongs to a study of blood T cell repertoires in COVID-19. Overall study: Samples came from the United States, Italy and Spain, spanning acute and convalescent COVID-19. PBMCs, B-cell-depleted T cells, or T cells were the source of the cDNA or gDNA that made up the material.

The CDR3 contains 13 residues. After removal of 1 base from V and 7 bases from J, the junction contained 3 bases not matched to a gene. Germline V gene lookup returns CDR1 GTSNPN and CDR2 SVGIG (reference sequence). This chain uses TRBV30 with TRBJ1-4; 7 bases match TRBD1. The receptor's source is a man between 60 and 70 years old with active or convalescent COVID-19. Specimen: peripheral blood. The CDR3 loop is CAWSGGGSEKLFF. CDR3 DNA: TGTGCCTGGAGTGGAGGGGGCAGTGAAAAACTGTTTTTT. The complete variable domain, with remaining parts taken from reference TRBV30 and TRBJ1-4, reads SQTIHQWPATLVQPVGSPLSLECTVEGTSNPNLYWYRQAAGRGLQLLFYSVGIGQISSEVPQNLSASRPQDRQFILSSKKLLLSDSGFYLCAWSGGGSEKLFFGSGTQLSVL.